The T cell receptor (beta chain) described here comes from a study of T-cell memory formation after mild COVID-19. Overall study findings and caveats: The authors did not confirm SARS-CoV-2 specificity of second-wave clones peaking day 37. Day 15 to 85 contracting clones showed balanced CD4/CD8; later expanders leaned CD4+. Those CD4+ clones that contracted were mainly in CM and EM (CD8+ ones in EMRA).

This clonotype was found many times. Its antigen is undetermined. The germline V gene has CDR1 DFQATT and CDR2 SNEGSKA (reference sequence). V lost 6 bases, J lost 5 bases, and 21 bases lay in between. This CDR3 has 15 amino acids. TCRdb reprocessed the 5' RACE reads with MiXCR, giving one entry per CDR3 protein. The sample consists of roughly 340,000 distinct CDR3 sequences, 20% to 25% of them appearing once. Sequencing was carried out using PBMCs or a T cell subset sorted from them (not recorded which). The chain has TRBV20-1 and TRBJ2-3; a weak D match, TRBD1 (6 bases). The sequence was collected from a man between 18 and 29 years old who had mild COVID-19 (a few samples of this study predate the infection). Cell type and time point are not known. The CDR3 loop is CSARPPRGAVDTQYF. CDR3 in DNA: TGCAGTGCCCGCCCCCCCAGGGGCGCCGTAGATACGCAGTATTTT.